This T cell receptor (beta chain) was recovered during a study of blood T cell repertoires in COVID-19. Across the study: From the United States, Italy and Spain came samples of acute and convalescent COVID-19. PBMCs, B-cell-depleted T cells, or T cells were the source of the cDNA or gDNA that made up the material.

This CDR3 has 16 residues. V shed 1 base and J shed 5 bases, with 15 bases lying between them. Germline loops: CDR1 MGHRA, CDR2 YSYEKL. Under the authors' procedure: Amplification with reference gene primers provided the estimates of nucleated cell counts. TCRdb's table, derived via immunoSEQ multiplex PCR, lists solely in-frame clones and lacks some. The V and J calls and the clone size are those of that table, but D and trimming were determined from the DNA. The sample yields under 150,000 clones, around 80% seen once. This chain links TRBV4-1 with TRBJ1-3; D ambiguous. What was sequenced was peripheral blood. The sequence came from a man between 65 and 85 years old with active or convalescent COVID-19. The CDR3 DNA reads as TGCGCCAGCAGCCAAGGGCCGGGTTCCCCCAGAAACACCATATATTTT. It encodes CASSQGPGSPRNTIYF.